The 20 T cell receptor beta chains below come from one sample, sequenced in a study of PD-1 blockade in classical Hodgkin lymphoma (dated by TCRdb to the early 2020s). Libraries were prepared through the immunoSEQ multiplex PCR assay. TCRdb carries this immuneACCESS record with in-frame sequences only. Its versions omit some clonotypes, under half of them owing to an unresolved V gene in the studies checked, with the rest unexplained. Recorded for this sample are roughly 40,000 clones; about 89% of them occurred a single time. In total, the top ten clones hold approximately 8.7% of the sample. The time point label, as the study defines it: cycle 1 day 1 (C1D1), immediately before nivolumab initiation. Relapse after autologous stem cell transplantation had occurred in all trial patients, and cohorts A, B and C were distinguished by prior brentuximab vedotin exposure. Material: peripheral blood mononuclear cells (PBMCs), obtained at baseline. These receptors originate from a human donor with classical Hodgkin lymphoma.

V gene TRBV27 combines with J gene TRBJ2-1; TRBD2 matches 11 bases. The length of the CDR3 is 16 residues. CDR1 is MNHEY and CDR2 is SMNVEV in the germline V gene (reference sequence). J gave up 5 bases and V 5 bases, and 8 bases lay outside the gene matches. In DNA form, the CDR3 reads TGTGCCAGCAGTGCAGCACCGGGACTAGCGGACAATGAGCAGTTCTTC. Translation gives CASSAAPGLADNEQFF.

The CDR3 loop is CASSFSQGADYEQYF. As DNA, the CDR3 is TGTGCCAGCAGCTTCTCACAGGGGGCGGACTACGAGCAGTACTTC. V gene TRBV11-2 combines with J gene TRBJ2-7; 9 nucleotides agree with TRBD1. Losses at the gene ends were 3 bases for V and 3 bases for J; bases not matched to a gene: 6. From germline, CDR1 is SGHAT and CDR2 FQNNGV. This CDR3 region has 15 residues.

This clone is categorized as medium-sized (0.01 to 0.1%). The rearrangement links TRBV2 to TRBJ1-5; TRBD1 might be the D (5 bases). V was clipped by 4 bases and J by 2 bases, with 15 bases between them. This CDR3 region has 16 residues. The germline V gene encodes CDR1 SNHLY and CDR2 FYNNEI. For the CDR3, the DNA is TGTGCCAGCAGTGGCCGTGGAGGGGCGGGCAATCAGCCCCAGCATTTT. It encodes CASSGRGGAGNQPQHF. The full variable domain, in which reference TRBV2 and TRBJ1-5 provide the parts outside the CDR3, is EPEVTQTPSHQVTQMGQEVILRCVPISNHLYFYWYRQILGQKVEFLVSFYNNEISEKSEIFDDQFSVERPDGSNFTLKIRSTKLEDSAMYFCASSGRGGAGNQPQHFGDGTRLSIL.

This clone has only one observation. J is TRBJ2-7 and V is TRBV14, with no clear D. CDR1 and CDR2 (germline): SGHDN, FVKESK. Trimming cost V 1 base and J 0 bases, with 13 bases left between them. The CDR3 is made up of 16 amino acids. CDR3 nucleotides: TGTGCCAGCAGCCAAGGATGGTGGGATTACTCCTACGAGCAGTACTTC. Protein sequence: CASSQGWWDYSYEQYF.

The rearrangement links TRBV6-5 to TRBJ1-1; the match to TRBD1 covers 7 bases. Germline CDR1 is MNHEY and CDR2 is SVGAGI. The CDR3 extends over 13 amino acids. V trimming: 9 bases; J trimming: 3 bases; junction bases outside the gene matches: 7. The CDR3 spells CASTTGQDTEAFF. CDR3 nucleotide sequence: TGTGCCAGTACGACAGGGCAGGACACTGAAGCTTTCTTT.

The chain carries TRBV28 and TRBJ1-4; D is unclear. Trimming removed 3 bases from V and 7 bases from J, with 6 bases in between. Germline V gene data show CDR1 as MDHEN and CDR2 as SYDVKM. CDR3 length: 12 residues. This CDR3 is CASSFGPEKLFF. For the CDR3, the DNA is TGTGCCAGCAGTTTTGGACCTGAAAAACTGTTTTTT.

This chain links TRBV4-3 with TRBJ2-1, with no clear D. The CDR3 contains 13 residues. V gave up 3 bases and J gave up 7 bases, with 10 bases separating them. The germline CDR1 and CDR2 sequences are LGHNA and YSLEER. The chain's CDR3 is CASSQAGLNEQFF. CDR3 sequence (DNA): TGCGCCAGCAGCCAGGCAGGATTAAATGAGCAGTTCTTC.

This clone was detected only once. The chain carries TRBV2 and TRBJ2-3; D gene uncertain. The length of the CDR3 is 11 residues. Germline assignment: CDR1 SNHLY and CDR2 FYNNEI. Deletions cut 6 bases from V and 2 bases from J, with 3 bases between. The CDR3 DNA follows: TGTGCCAGCAGGGCCACAGATACGCAGTATTTT. Amino acids: CASRATDTQYF.

The chain combines TRBV5-1 with TRBJ2-3; 10 bases agree with TRBD2. Germline CDR1 and CDR2: SGHRS and YFSETQ. Trimming cost V 4 bases and J 1 base; bases outside gene matches: 9. The length of the CDR3 is 17 residues. The CDR3 region has the DNA TGCGCCAGCAGCCCACGCTTTAGCGGGGGGCGCACAGATACGCAGTATTTT. It codes for CASSPRFSGGRTDTQYF. The variable domain in full, with the rest retrieved from reference TRBV5-1 and TRBJ2-3, is KAGVTQTPRYLIKTRGQQVTLSCSPISGHRSVSWYQQTPGQGLQFLFEYFSETQRNKGNFPGRFSGRQFSNSRSEMNVSTLELGDSALYLCASSPRFSGGRTDTQYFGPGTRLTVL.

V is TRBV5-4 and J is TRBJ1-1, with D perhaps matching TRBD1 (5 bases). V was shortened by 4 bases and J by 10 bases, with 14 bases between the two germline ends. The V gene's germline CDR1 is SGHNT and CDR2 YYREEE (reference sequence). The CDR3 is 12 amino acids. This chain's CDR3 is CASSGRDAGAFF. Here the CDR3 DNA reads TGTGCCAGCAGCGGCCGGGACGCCGGAGCTTTCTTT.

The chain carries TRBV10-3 and TRBJ1-6, with a possible D match to TRBD1 (5 bases). The CDR3 consists of 16 residues. The V gene lost 0 bases and the J gene lost 6 bases, with 12 bases spanning the gap. Germline values: CDR1 ENHRY, CDR2 SYGVKD. CDR3 residues: CAISESSQGGNSPLHF. The CDR3 DNA reads TGTGCCATCAGTGAGTCGAGCCAGGGAGGTAATTCACCCCTCCACTTT.

This chain uses TRBV19 with TRBJ2-5; TRBD1 matches at 11 bases. V shed 5 bases, J shed 6 bases, and the junction held 11 bases outside the gene matches. CDR3 length: 16 amino acids. In germline, CDR1 is LNHDA, CDR2 SQIVND (reference sequence). CDR3 sequence: CASSVTGTGGRKTQYF. CDR3 nucleotide sequence: TGTGCCAGTAGTGTTACCGGGACAGGGGGTCGAAAGACCCAGTACTTC.

The chain employs TRBV9 and TRBJ1-1; 10 positions match TRBD1. V lost 3 bases, J lost 1 base, and 9 bases stayed unmatched. Germline lookup yields CDR1 SGDLS and CDR2 YYNGEE. This CDR3 is built from 17 residues. This CDR3 reads CASSGTPGTGENTEAFF. Written as DNA, the CDR3 is TGTGCCAGCAGCGGGACACCCGGGACAGGGGAGAACACTGAAGCTTTCTTT.

This chain links TRBV9 with TRBJ1-4, with 7 bases aligning to TRBD1. V lost 4 bases and J lost 6; bases outside the gene matches: 9. The germline V gene has CDR1 SGDLS and CDR2 YYNGEE. This CDR3 contains 15 residues. CDR3 nucleotide sequence: TGTGCCAGCAGCCGGCAGGGGGATAAGGATGAAAAACTGTTTTTT. This translates into CASSRQGDKDEKLFF.

In its sample, this clone was seen once. The J gene is TRBJ2-3, the V gene TRBV7-2; TRBD1 matches at 9 bases. The CDR3 loop spans 17 amino acids. Germline values: CDR1 SGHTA, CDR2 FQGNSA. V lost 1 base and J lost 6; bases outside the gene matches: 11. CDR3 amino acids: CASSLDYRDRVADTQYF. In DNA, the CDR3 is TGTGCCAGCAGCTTAGACTATAGGGACAGGGTAGCGGATACGCAGTATTTT.

The J gene is TRBJ2-7, the V gene TRBV18; D could derive from TRBD1 or TRBD2 (5 bases each). CDR1 and CDR2 (germline): KGHSH, LQKENI. This CDR3 spans 14 amino acids. The ends were cut back, 4 bases at V and 4 bases at J, with 14 bases in the middle. This CDR3 reads CASSRQGDTYEQYF. The CDR3 DNA sequence: TGTGCCAGCTCACGTCAGGGAGACACTTACGAGCAGTACTTC. Variable domain in full (rest from reference TRBV18 and TRBJ2-7): NAGVMQNPRHLVRRRGQEARLRCSPMKGHSHVYWYRQLPEEGLKFMVYLQKENIIDESGMPKERFSAEFPKEGPSILRIQQVVRGDSAAYFCASSRQGDTYEQYFGPGTRLTVT.

The chain links TRBV18 to TRBJ1-3, with D possibly TRBD1 on 6 matching bases. This CDR3 has 16 residues. Germline V gene lookup returns CDR1 KGHSH and CDR2 LQKENI. V was shortened by 1 base and J by 6 bases, with 16 bases between the two germline ends. The CDR3 region is CASSPLQDRDKNTIYF. The DNA for the CDR3 is TGTGCCAGCTCACCACTTCAGGACAGAGATAAAAACACCATATATTTT.

In its sample, this clone was seen a few times. The rearrangement joins TRBV6-1 to TRBJ1-5, with a weak D call TRBD1 (5 bases). With 7 bases removed from V and 7 bases from J, the gap between germline ends came to 11 bases. Germline CDR1 and CDR2: MNHNS and SASEGT. The CDR3 contains 12 residues. The CDR3 protein is CASKGVAQPQHF. Written as DNA, the CDR3 is TGTGCCAGCAAAGGGGTAGCCCAGCCCCAGCATTTT.

The chain employs TRBV27 and TRBJ2-7; TRBD2 might be the D (6 bases). This CDR3 spans 12 amino acids. Germline V gene sequence: CDR1 MNHEY, CDR2 SMNVEV (reference sequence). The V end lost 6 bases, the J end lost 6 bases, and 12 bases lay between the germline ends. The CDR3 region has the DNA TGTGCCAGCAGGGCGGGGCGCAGCGAGCAGTACTTC. Translating gives CASRAGRSEQYF.

The rearrangement uses TRBV6-5 and TRBJ2-3; D not certain. This CDR3 is built from 15 residues. Germline V gene data show CDR1 as MNHEY and CDR2 as SVGAGI. The V gene lost 7 bases and the J gene lost 0 bases, with 14 bases spanning the gap. CDR3 sequence reads: CASTLGYSSTDTQYF. The CDR3 DNA reads TGTGCCAGCACCCTAGGATACTCTAGCACAGATACGCAGTATTTT.